Listed below are T cell receptor beta chains from one sample, sequenced in a study of blood T cell repertoires in COVID-19. Generated by immunoSEQ multiplex PCR, the TCRdb table keeps only in-frame clones and is missing some. The sample lists approximately 130,000 clones; about 74% were seen once. Sequenced material: peripheral blood. The receptors stem from a human donor in a cohort sampled during active COVID-19. The CDR3 runs from the conserved cysteine through the conserved F or W. Fields, in order: J gene, V gene, D gene, clone size, CDR3 protein, CDR3 DNA. The D gene is left open where the match is weak. For some rows the clone size is stated as once, few or many, or as a class when expanded; others skip it.

TRBJ1-6 TRBV5-4 TRBD1 NA CASSLGDRYSPLHF TGTGCCAGCAGCTTGGGGGACAGGTATTCACCCCTCCACTTT
TRBJ1-1 TRBV9 NA NA CASSVGTANTEAFF TGTGCCAGCAGCGTAGGGACAGCTAACACTGAAGCTTTCTTT
TRBJ1-1 TRBV18 TRBD1 NA CASSPRDRKVGFTEAFF TGTGCCAGCTCACCCCGGGACAGAAAGGTGGGGTTCACTGAAGCTTTCTTT
TRBJ2-7 TRBV5-1 TRBD1 NA CASSLTGGTYEQYF TGCGCCAGCAGCTTGACAGGGGGAACCTACGAGCAGTACTTC
TRBJ1-2 TRBV2 TRBD1 NA CASSVGTGPYGYTF TGTGCCAGCAGTGTTGGGACAGGGCCCTATGGCTACACCTTC
TRBJ1-1 TRBV9 TRBD1 NA CASSVAGTGDTEAFF TGTGCCAGCAGCGTAGCCGGGACAGGGGACACTGAAGCTTTCTTT
TRBJ2-7 TRBV28 TRBD1 NA CASSFLTGGYPSYEQYF TGTGCCAGCAGTTTCCTGACAGGGGGGTACCCCTCCTACGAGCAGTACTTC
TRBJ1-1 TRBV5-4 NA once CASSLAGAGTEAFF TGTGCCAGCAGCTTGGCAGGGGCGGGTACTGAAGCTTTCTTT
TRBJ1-1 TRBV11-2 NA NA CASSLAVGGNPKSTEAFF TGTGCCAGCAGCTTAGCCGTCGGGGGAAACCCGAAAAGTACTGAAGCTTTCTTT
TRBJ2-3 TRBV5-1 NA NA CASSTGESTDTQYF TGCGCCAGCAGCACCGGGGAAAGCACAGATACGCAGTATTTT
TRBJ2-7 TRBV27 TRBD2 NA CASRLAGGEQYF TGTGCCAGCCGACTAGCGGGAGGCGAGCAGTACTTC
TRBJ2-5 TRBV29-1 TRBD2 NA CSVEDPAGGRETQYF TGCAGCGTTGAAGATCCAGCGGGAGGGCGGGAGACCCAGTACTTC
TRBJ1-6 TRBV19 TRBD1 few CASSIGQGNSPLHF TGTGCCAGTAGTATAGGACAGGGGAATTCACCCCTCCACTTT
TRBJ2-7 TRBV7-9 TRBD1 NA CASSPPGQGTNEQYF TGTGCCAGCAGCCCCCCGGGACAGGGGACCAACGAGCAGTACTTC
TRBJ2-7 TRBV12-1 NA NA CASSLGQDRNEQYF TGTGCCAGCAGCTTGGGACAGGACAGGAACGAGCAGTACTTC
TRBJ2-5 TRBV19 TRBD2 NA CASSTTGGARETQYF TGTGCCAGTAGTACGACCGGGGGGGCCCGAGAGACCCAGTACTTC
TRBJ1-4 TRBV14 NA NA CASSQGYRAPNEKLFF TGTGCCAGCAGCCAAGGTTACAGGGCGCCTAATGAAAAACTGTTTTTT
TRBJ2-7 TRBV19 TRBD1 NA CASSVRDRGFSYEQYF TGTGCCAGTAGTGTCCGGGACAGGGGGTTCTCCTACGAGCAGTACTTC
TRBJ2-7 TRBV13 NA NA CASSHSSNEQYF TGTGCCAGCAGCCATAGTTCCAACGAGCAGTACTTC
TRBJ1-2 TRBV30 NA NA CAWSRDVGYGYTF TGTGCCTGGAGTCGGGATGTGGGCTATGGCTACACCTTC
TRBJ1-2 TRBV7-9 NA NA CASSRTAPNYGYTF TGTGCCAGCAGCCGGACAGCTCCCAACTATGGCTACACCTTC
TRBJ1-1 TRBV19 NA NA CASSPYYRGTEAFF TGTGCCAGTAGCCCGTATTATAGGGGCACGGAAGCTTTCTTT
TRBJ2-7 TRBV5-1 NA NA CASSLTGPYEQYF TGCGCCAGCAGCTTAACAGGGCCCTACGAGCAGTACTTC
TRBJ1-2 TRBV5-6 NA few CASSLTGNHGYTF TGTGCCAGCAGCTTGACGGGGAACCATGGCTACACCTTC
TRBJ1-1 TRBV4-1 NA once CASSQGEGGTEAFF TGCGCCAGCAGCCAGGGGGAAGGGGGCACTGAAGCTTTCTTT
TRBJ1-1 TRBV7-9 NA once CASSLPGNTEAFF TGTGCCAGCAGCTTACCCGGGAACACTGAAGCTTTCTTT
TRBJ1-1 TRBV11-2 NA NA CASSSQGHLNTEAFF TGTGCCAGCAGCTCGCAGGGACACCTGAACACTGAAGCTTTCTTT
TRBJ1-2 TRBV6-5 TRBD1 NA CASSLDRALGYTF TGTGCCAGCAGCCTCGACAGGGCACTAGGCTACACCTTC
TRBJ1-1 TRBV5-4 TRBD1 NA CASSWEQGGNTEAFF TGTGCCAGCAGCTGGGAACAGGGGGGGAACACTGAAGCTTTCTTT
TRBJ2-7 TRBV28 NA NA CASSFGGSSYEQYF TGTGCCAGCAGTTTCGGCGGTTCTTCCTACGAGCAGTACTTC